This T cell receptor (beta chain) originates from a study of identical twins. Notes on the study in general: Monozygotic twin pairs showed more out-of-frame TCR alpha sharing than models estimated. Twin-shared out-of-frame alpha sequences showed excess low generation probability.

The donor group consisted entirely of healthy Caucasians. Trimming at V came to 0 bases and at J to 6 bases, leaving 8 bases not matched to a gene. This CDR3 region has 16 residues. Germline values: CDR1 LGHNA, CDR2 YSLEER. Concerning this clonotype: The antigen is unknown.

TCRdb ran MiXCR on the 5' RACE reads and lists one entry per CDR3 protein. The table has 570,000 or so distinct CDR3 sequences, over 8.5% seen once. This sample was shared with a second study, whose subject was yellow fever vaccine responses in identical twins.

The V call is TRBV4-3, the J call TRBJ2-3; 8 bases are a match to TRBD1. This receptor was obtained from a woman under 30 in good health. The sample consisted of PBMCs. DNA for the CDR3: TGCGCCAGCAGCCAAGATGGGGCAGGGGGCTGGGATACGCAGTATTTT. Protein sequence: CASSQDGAGGWDTQYF.